This T cell receptor beta chain was profiled in a study of molecular identifiers for immune sequencing clone quantification. Notes on the study in general: Clones above 20 RNA copies contained over 97% of effector molecules but under 1% of naive ones.

TCRdb fed the PCR reads into MiXCR, producing one record per CDR3 protein. The repertoire holds over 100,000 distinct CDR3 sequences, around 30% seen once, with about 9.7% in the top ten. The germline V gene has CDR1 MNHEY and CDR2 SMNVEV (reference sequence). The CDR3 length is 11 residues. With respect to this clonotype: No antigen is known for it. Germline and junction disagree at one end, which may indicate a read error.

This TCR was sampled from a human donor in good health. Some libraries in this study had Jurkat cell RNA spiked in. The V call is TRBV27, the J call TRBJ2-1; no firm D call. The material sequenced was naive CD8+ T cells from blood, with Jurkat cell RNA spiked in. Subset of the sample: FACS-sorted CD8+CD4-CCR7+CD45RA+ naive T cells. CDR3 sequence (DNA): TGTGCCAGCAGTTCCTTCAATGAGCAGTTCTTC. It is translated as CASSSFNEQFF.